The 23 T cell receptor beta chains in this list originate from one sample, sequenced in a study of T cell responses to AZD1222 COVID-19 vaccine. The method was immunoSEQ multiplex PCR; TCRdb's version includes in-frame clones alone and lacks a portion of them. The sample contains 150,000 to 200,000 clones, just over 90% of which appear only once. The specimen was peripheral blood, collected on day 0 of AZD1222 vaccination. These TCRs come from an adult in good health.

The rearrangement uses TRBV7-2 and TRBJ2-3; D is perhaps TRBD1 or TRBD2 (5 bases each). Germline V gene data show CDR1 as SGHTA and CDR2 as FQGNSA. The ends were cut back, 1 base at V and 3 bases at J, with 17 bases in the middle. The CDR3 is made up of 17 amino acids. CDR3: CASSLVGWDHVTDTQYF. CDR3 in DNA: TGTGCCAGCAGCTTAGTGGGGTGGGACCACGTTACAGATACGCAGTATTTT. The entire variable domain, with the rest obtained from reference TRBV7-2 and TRBJ2-3, is as follows: GAGVSQSPSNKVTEKGKDVELRCDPISGHTALYWYRQSLGQGLEFLIYFQGNSAPDKSGLPSDRFSAERTGGSVSTLTIQRTQQEDSAVYLCASSLVGWDHVTDTQYFGPGTRLTVL.

The genes are TRBV5-1 and TRBJ1-6; D is perhaps TRBD1 (6 bases). Trimming cost V 0 bases and J 10 bases, with 14 bases left between them. The germline gives CDR1 SGHRS, CDR2 YFSETQ. This CDR3 is built from 15 residues. CDR3: CASSLEPGEFSPLHF. CDR3 in DNA: TGCGCCAGCAGCTTGGAGCCAGGGGAGTTCTCACCCCTCCACTTT.

The J gene is TRBJ1-6, the V gene TRBV27, with TRBD1 matching over 7 bases. CDR1 is MNHEY and CDR2 is SMNVEV in the germline V gene (reference sequence). The CDR3 runs to 13 residues. V lost 5 bases and J lost 10; bases outside the gene matches: 5. The CDR3 DNA follows: TGTGCCAGCAGTCAAAACAGGGGATCACCCCTCCACTTT. As protein: CASSQNRGSPLHF.

J is TRBJ1-6 and V is TRBV6-6; 7 bases are shared with TRBD1. V lost 7 bases, J lost 7 bases, and 7 bases stayed unmatched. The CDR3 contains 14 residues. Germline-derived CDR1 and CDR2 are MNHNY and SVGAGI (reference sequence). This CDR3 reads CASKRDSENSPLHF. In DNA, the CDR3 is TGTGCCAGCAAGAGGGACAGCGAAAATTCACCCCTCCACTTT.

V and J are TRBV3-1 (or the pseudogene TRBV3-2) and TRBJ1-2; D not certain. This CDR3 region has 13 residues. Trimming took off 4 bases at V and 8 bases at J, with 14 bases between the two ends. The germline V gene has CDR1 LGHDT and CDR2 YNNKEL (reference sequence). CDR3 DNA: TGTGCCAGCAGCCCAAGCCCACTTTTGGGCTACACCTTC. It codes for CASSPSPLLGYTF.

This chain uses TRBV10-2 with TRBJ1-4; the D gene is possibly TRBD1 (5 bases). V was pared by 6 bases and J by 3 bases, with 14 bases between. This CDR3 has 15 residues. Germline loops: CDR1 WSHSY, CDR2 SAAADI. In DNA, the CDR3 is TGCGCCAGCAGCAAGGGGTCTGGGGCTAATGAAAAACTGTTTTTT. Protein sequence: CASSKGSGANEKLFF.

The chain is built from TRBV19 and TRBJ1-5; TRBD1 matches at 7 bases. With 5 bases clipped from V and 5 bases from J, the junction kept 3 bases outside the gene matches. The CDR3 consists of 13 residues. The germline V gene has CDR1 LNHDA and CDR2 SQIVND (reference sequence). The CDR3 nucleotides are TGTGCCAGTAGTTCAGACAGGGATCAGCCCCAGCATTTT. Encoded protein: CASSSDRDQPQHF.

The chain has TRBV19 and TRBJ2-1; TRBD2 matches at 9 bases. V shed 6 bases and J 5 bases; nucleotides not matched to a gene: 14. CDR1 and CDR2 (germline): LNHDA, SQIVND (reference sequence). The CDR3 runs 17 residues. CDR3 DNA sequence: TGTGCCAGTAGGGATGTCGTAGGTAGCGGGAGAAACAATGAGCAGTTCTTC. It translates to CASRDVVGSGRNNEQFF.

The V and J genes are TRBV6-5 and TRBJ1-1, with unresolved D. The V and J ends lost 2 bases and 4 bases respectively, with 8 bases between them. Germline values: CDR1 MNHEY, CDR2 SVGAGI. The CDR3 extends over 13 amino acids. The CDR3 DNA reads as TGTGCCAGCAGTTACGACCAGATCACTGAAGCTTTCTTT. This sequence encodes CASSYDQITEAFF.

The chain joins TRBV5-4 to TRBJ2-7; D is unclear. This CDR3 spans 13 amino acids. CDR1 is SGHNT and CDR2 is YYREEE in the germline V gene (reference sequence). Trimming cost V 3 bases and J 2 bases, with 9 bases left between them. The CDR3 DNA reads as TGTGCCAGCAGCTACCTACTCACCTACGAGCAGTACTTC. Its protein product is CASSYLLTYEQYF.

V and J are TRBV10-3 and TRBJ2-7; a possible D gene is TRBD1 (6 bases). Per germline, CDR1 ENHRY and CDR2 SYGVKD. The ends were cut back, 2 bases at V and 2 bases at J, with 13 bases in the middle. The CDR3 sequence is 15 residues long. The CDR3 coding sequence is TGTGCCATCAGTGAGACAGGGACCCTCACCTACGAGCAGTACTTC. Translation: CAISETGTLTYEQYF.

The rearrangement joins TRBV14 to TRBJ1-1; no definite D call. This CDR3 is 15 amino acids long. V lost 4 bases to trimming and J lost 1 base, with 13 bases between them. From germline, CDR1 is SGHDN and CDR2 FVKESK. CDR3 DNA sequence: TGTGCCAGCAGCCGCTCTACTACCTGGAACACTGAAGCTTTCTTT. It specifies CASSRSTTWNTEAFF.

The rearrangement joins TRBV5-1 to TRBJ1-6; D perhaps matches TRBD1 (6 bases). With 4 bases removed from V and 5 bases from J, the gap between germline ends came to 16 bases. Germline V gene lookup returns CDR1 SGHRS and CDR2 YFSETQ. CDR3 size: 16 residues. The CDR3 here is CASSPDGTFNNSPLHF. For the CDR3, the DNA is TGCGCCAGCAGCCCGGACGGGACATTCAATAATTCACCCCTCCACTTT. Full variable domain (missing parts from reference TRBV5-1 and TRBJ1-6): KAGVTQTPRYLIKTRGQQVTLSCSPISGHRSVSWYQQTPGQGLQFLFEYFSETQRNKGNFPGRFSGRQFSNSRSEMNVSTLELGDSALYLCASSPDGTFNNSPLHFGNGTRLTVT.

V gene TRBV14 combines with J gene TRBJ1-1; D ambiguous. Germline V gives CDR1 SGHDN, CDR2 FVKESK. Trimming took 2 bases from V and 0 from J, leaving 4 bases between them. This CDR3 spans 13 amino acids. CDR3 sequence: CASSQQMNTEAFF. CDR3 bases: TGTGCCAGCAGCCAACAGATGAACACTGAAGCTTTCTTT.

This rearrangement joins TRBV19 to TRBJ1-5, with D perhaps matching TRBD1 (5 bases). CDR1 and CDR2 from the germline V gene are LNHDA and SQIVND (reference sequence). There are 14 residues in the CDR3. Trimming pared 3 bases from V and 2 bases from J, leaving 8 bases between. CDR3 sequence: CASSMGVGNQPQHF. The CDR3 region has the DNA TGTGCCAGTAGTATGGGGGTGGGCAATCAGCCCCAGCATTTT.

The chain combines TRBV9 with TRBJ1-6; 10 bases line up with TRBD1. The germline V gene encodes CDR1 SGDLS and CDR2 YYNGEE. The CDR3 sequence is 16 residues long. After removal of 3 bases from V and 10 bases from J, the junction contained 10 bases not matched to a gene. CDR3 in DNA: TGTGCCAGCAGCGCCATGGGGGACAGGGGACAATCACCCCTCCACTTT. It yields the protein CASSAMGDRGQSPLHF.

This rearrangement joins TRBV7-4 to TRBJ1-3, with 12 bases matching TRBD1. The germline V gene has CDR1 SGHVT and CDR2 SQSDAQ. The CDR3 extends over 15 amino acids. Trimming took 2 bases from V and 5 from J; bases not matched to a gene: 1. CDR3 nucleotide sequence: TGTGCCAGCAGCTTACGGGACAGGGGGCGAAACACCATATATTTT. This sequence encodes CASSLRDRGRNTIYF.

The chain uses TRBV3-1 (or the pseudogene TRBV3-2) and TRBJ2-7, with 7 positions matching TRBD2. V lost 4 bases and J lost 2; bases outside the gene matches: 8. This CDR3 has 15 residues. Germline lookup yields CDR1 LGHDT and CDR2 YNNKEL (reference sequence). CDR3 bases: TGTGCCAGCAGCCTCTGGGGGGGGGATACCTACGAGCAGTACTTC. This gives the protein CASSLWGGDTYEQYF.

This chain connects TRBV12-2 to TRBJ2-7. TRBV12-2 has pseudogene status. The CDR3 extends over 15 amino acids. The CDR3 region has the DNA TGTGCAAGTCGCTTATGTTCAGGGAGCACCCACGAGCAGTACTTC. This gives the protein CASRLCSGSTHEQYF.

This chain joins TRBV7-9 and TRBJ2-5, with D perhaps matching TRBD2 (5 bases). This CDR3 region has 13 residues. Per the germline V gene, CDR1 is SEHNR and CDR2 is FQNEAQ (reference sequence). The ends were cut back, 3 bases at V and 5 bases at J, with 10 bases in the middle. The CDR3 sequence: CASSLRARETQYF. In DNA form, the CDR3 reads TGTGCCAGCAGCTTGAGGGCTCGTGAGACCCAGTACTTC.

There are a few counts of this clone. The rearrangement links TRBV19 to TRBJ1-2, with 8 bases fitting TRBD1. The germline V gene encodes CDR1 LNHDA and CDR2 SQIVND (reference sequence). This CDR3 is 14 amino acids long. J gave up 2 bases and V 7 bases, and 6 bases lay outside the gene matches. DNA for the CDR3: TGTGCCAGTACCCCGGACAGGGCAAACTATGGCTACACCTTC. The encoded protein is CASTPDRANYGYTF.

This chain links TRBV3-1 (or the pseudogene TRBV3-2) with TRBJ2-1; 10 bases map to TRBD2. This CDR3 spans 18 amino acids. In germline, CDR1 is LGHDT, CDR2 YNNKEL (reference sequence). The trim removed 4 bases at V and 6 bases at J, leaving 15 bases unmatched. CDR3 residues: CASSPWTSGPPETNEQFF. In DNA form, the CDR3 reads TGTGCCAGCAGCCCTTGGACTAGCGGACCCCCCGAGACCAATGAGCAGTTCTTC.

In this sample, this clone turned up once. The rearrangement joins TRBV5-6 to TRBJ1-4; tentative D call: TRBD1 (5 bases). The V gene lost 0 bases and the J gene lost 7 bases, with 13 bases spanning the gap. The CDR3 spans 15 residues. Germline lookup yields CDR1 SGHDT and CDR2 YYEEEE. The CDR3 region is CASSLAGGDREKLFF. The CDR3 DNA reads TGTGCCAGCAGCTTGGCAGGAGGGGACCGTGAAAAACTGTTTTTT.